A single sample gave rise to the 27 T cell receptor beta chains below, sequenced in a study of tumor-infiltrating lymphocytes in glioblastoma multiforme. Multiple V-beta primers and a C-beta primer amplified TCRB from RNA. TCRdb processed the multiplex PCR reads anew with MiXCR; each CDR3 protein has one entry. Here the sample spans 15,000 to 20,000 distinct CDR3 sequences, roughly 68% being singletons. Sequencing input: peripheral blood. The receptors stem from a male donor with glioblastoma.

On this clonotype: This CDR3 is missing its conserved last phenylalanine or tryptophan, likely due to a read error. The chain combines TRBV29-1 with TRBJ2-7; D perhaps matches TRBD2 (6 bases). CDR3 size: 13 residues. Germline V gene data show CDR1 as SQVTM and CDR2 as ANQGSEA. V was cut by 4 bases and J by 4 bases, with 14 bases left in between. The CDR3 DNA reads TGCAGCGTTGTCCCTCATGGGACTTACGAGCAGTACATC. This translates into CSVVPHGTYEQYI.

This clonotype was observed once. One end of the junction fails to match germline, which may point to a read error. The chain has TRBV6-5 and TRBJ2-7; D perhaps matches TRBD1 (5 bases). There are 14 residues in the CDR3. Germline lookup yields CDR1 MNHEY and CDR2 SVGAGI. The CDR3 nucleotides read TGCGCCATCAGTAACCTAGGGGACTCCTACGAGCAGTACTTC. Residues: CAISNLGDSYEQYF.

On this clonotype: A read error may produce the germline difference seen at one junction end. The chain recombines TRBV20-1 with TRBJ1-5; D call uncertain. CDR1 is DFQATT, CDR2 SNEGSKA, per germline (reference sequence). This CDR3 comprises 13 residues. The CDR3 DNA is TGCAGTGCTTGGGCCAGTTACGATCAGCCCCAGCATTTC. Its protein product is CSAWASYDQPQHF.

About this clonotype: One end of the junction is discordant with germline, which a read error may explain. This chain joins TRBV29-1 and TRBJ2-1, with D tentatively TRBD1 or TRBD2 (5 bases each). The CDR3 has 21 amino acids. Germline loops: CDR1 SQVTM, CDR2 ANQGSEA. This chain's CDR3 is CSVENPQSWGSPLERENGHFF. The CDR3 bases are TGCAGCGTTGAAAACCCACAGTCTTGGGGGTCACCCCTCGAACGGGAAAATGGGCACTTTTTC.

As concerns this clonotype: The CDR3 carries no conserved terminal phenylalanine or tryptophan, so it likely arises from a read error. In DNA, the CDR3 is TGTGCCAGCAGTTACAACCCCTACACGGGAGGGGCAGCTTTCATT. This gives the protein CASSYNPYTGGAAFI. The genes are TRBV6-6 and TRBJ1-1; D may be TRBD1 (5 bases). V shed 2 bases and J shed 10 bases, with 20 bases lying between them. Germline V gives CDR1 MNHNY, CDR2 SVGAGI (reference sequence). The CDR3 length is 15 residues.

The chain has TRBV6-5 and TRBJ1-4, with D tentatively TRBD1 (5 bases). This CDR3 has 16 amino acids. V was shortened by 2 bases and J by 0 bases, with 10 bases between the two germline ends. CDR1 MNHEY and CDR2 SVGAGI come from the germline V gene. The CDR3 region has the DNA TGTGCCAGCAGTTACGGGCAGGGTGCAACTAATGAAAAACTGTTTTTT. Its translation is CASSYGQGATNEKLFF.

This chain uses TRBV11-3 with TRBJ2-1; D may match TRBD1 or TRBD2 (6 bases each). Germline V lookup: CDR1 SGHNT, CDR2 YENEEA. The CDR3 extends over 14 amino acids. The V end lost 3 bases, the J end lost 5 bases, and 11 bases lay between the germline ends. CDR3 DNA sequence: TGTGCCAGCAGCTTCCTCGGGGGCAACAATGAGCAGTTCTTC. Translating it yields CASSFLGGNNEQFF.

By sample share, this clonotype is large. The genes are TRBV11-2 and TRBJ1-4; D unresolved. V was pared by 4 bases and J by 5 bases, with 8 bases between. Germline V CDR1 and CDR2: SGHAT, FQNNGV. The CDR3 length is 13 residues. The CDR3, as DNA: TGTGCCAGCAGCTCAGACATCAATGAAAAACTGTTTTTT. Amino acid sequence: CASSSDINEKLFF.

The chain recombines TRBV27 with TRBJ2-3, with D possibly being TRBD1 or TRBD2 (6 bases each). This CDR3 contains 15 residues. V shed 5 bases and J shed 2 bases, with 14 bases lying between them. Germline V CDR1 and CDR2: MNHEY, SMNVEV (reference sequence). The CDR3 sequence: CASSRGDSITDTQYF. The DNA for the CDR3 is TGTGCCAGCAGTAGGGGGGACTCAATCACAGATACGCAGTATTTT.

With respect to this clonotype: The junction departs from germline at one end; a sequencing error may be responsible. The genes are TRBV6-1 and TRBJ2-4; 10 nucleotides agree with TRBD1. Per germline, CDR1 MNHNS and CDR2 SASEGT. This CDR3 region has 16 residues. In nucleotides, the CDR3 is TGTGCCAGCAGCTCCGGGACAGGGGATGTTACAAACATTCAGTACTTT. As protein: CASSSGTGDVTNIQYF.

The chain is built from TRBV11-2 and TRBJ2-6; either TRBD1 or TRBD2 may supply D (7 bases each). V lost 2 bases and J lost 2, with 10 bases in between. Germline V CDR1 and CDR2: SGHAT, FQNNGV. This CDR3 is built from 16 residues. For the CDR3, the DNA is TGTGCCAGCAGCTTACAGGGGGGGGCTGGGGCCAACGTCCTGACTTTC. Its protein product is CASSLQGGAGANVLTF.

V is TRBV11-2 and J is TRBJ1-1; perhaps TRBD1 as D (5 bases). There are 14 residues in the CDR3. Trimming cost V 5 bases and J 1 base, with 11 bases left between them. Germline values: CDR1 SGHAT, CDR2 FQNNGV. The CDR3 nucleotides are TGTGCCAGCAGCCTCGGGGCATCGAACACTGAAGCTTTCTTT. Its translation is CASSLGASNTEAFF.

To note about this clonotype: One junction end does not reproduce the germline sequence, and a read error may be involved. CDR3 loop: CASSLDHPGGVMNTEASF. In nucleotides, the CDR3 is TGTGCCAGCAGCTTAGATCATCCTGGGGGCGTTATGAACACTGAGGCTTCCTTT. The chain employs TRBV11-2 and TRBJ1-1; D is possibly TRBD1 (6 bases). There are 18 residues in the CDR3. Germline V lookup: CDR1 SGHAT, CDR2 FQNNGV.

The rearrangement joins TRBV24-1 to TRBJ1-1, with 7 bases aligning to TRBD1. Germline trimming cut 5 bases from V and 2 bases from J; bases unmatched to any gene: 7. The CDR3 covers 15 residues. Germline-derived CDR1 and CDR2 are KGHDR and SFDVKD. The CDR3 region is CATSGGTAGNTEAFF. DNA of the CDR3: TGTGCCACCAGTGGCGGGACAGCCGGTAACACTGAAGCTTTCTTT.

This clonotype was observed a few times. This sequence joins TRBV5-1 and TRBJ2-1; TRBD2 matches at 14 bases. The CDR3 is 15 residues long. V trimming: 4 bases; J trimming: 15 bases; junction bases outside the gene matches: 12. From germline, CDR1 is SGHRS and CDR2 YFSETQ. CDR3 in amino acids: CASSQTSGRAPGLFF. The CDR3 nucleotides read TGCGCCAGCAGCCAGACTAGCGGGAGGGCCCCCGGGCTGTTCTTC.

The rearrangement joins TRBV29-1 to TRBJ1-2; D perhaps matches TRBD1 (5 bases). Trimming removed 4 bases at V and 2 bases at J, with 11 bases between. The CDR3 contains 13 residues. The V gene's germline CDR1 is SQVTM and CDR2 ANQGSEA. The CDR3 DNA reads as TGCAGCGTTGCACAGGTCGTAAACTATGGCTACACCTTC. Protein sequence: CSVAQVVNYGYTF.

The chain has TRBV6-5 and TRBJ2-1, with D perhaps matching TRBD2 (6 bases). This CDR3 is built from 15 residues. Trimming cost V 6 bases and J 9 bases, with 21 bases left between them. CDR1 and CDR2 (germline): MNHEY, SVGAGI. CDR3 sequence: CASSNGRGGATEQFF. In DNA, the CDR3 is TGTGCCAGCAGCAACGGCCGGGGAGGAGCCACTGAGCAGTTCTTC.

The V gene is TRBV11-1, the J gene TRBJ2-1, with D possibly called TRBD1 or TRBD2 (6 bases each). Germline CDR1 and CDR2: SGHAT and FQDESV (reference sequence). Trimming took 4 bases from V and 12 from J, leaving 19 bases between them. The CDR3 loop spans 14 amino acids. The CDR3 loop reads CASSSEGGYSGQFF. Here the CDR3 DNA reads TGTGCCAGCAGCTCAGAGGGGGGATACAGTGGGCAGTTCTTC.

This clonotype showed up just once. An end of the junction differs from the germline gene, which may be a read error. The chain is built from TRBV11-3 and TRBJ2-2; tentatively, D is TRBD2 (7 bases). The CDR3 sequence is 15 residues long. Germline loops: CDR1 SGHNT, CDR2 YENEEA. The CDR3 sequence: CASSLGTTNTGGLIF. In nucleotides, the CDR3 is TGTGCCAGCAGCTTAGGGACAACGAACACCGGGGGGCTGATTTTT.

The chain has TRBV10-3 and TRBJ2-1; D is unclear. Germline CDR1 reads ENHRY; CDR2 reads SYGVKD. This CDR3 has 16 amino acids. The CDR3, as DNA: TGTATCATCAGTGAGTCGATTTCGAGCTCCTACAATGAGCAGTTCTTC. Amino acids: CIISESISSSYNEQFF.

The chain employs TRBV29-1 and TRBJ1-1; 8 positions match TRBD1. The CDR3 consists of 13 residues. V was clipped by 7 bases and J by 0 bases; unmatched bases: 4. Germline CDR1 reads SQVTM; CDR2 reads ANQGSEA. The CDR3 nucleotides are TGCAGCGAACGACAGGGGCTGAACACTGAAGCTTTCTTT. It yields the protein CSERQGLNTEAFF.

This clonotype appeared a single time. One end of the junction is discordant with germline, which a read error may explain. This chain joins TRBV5-4 and TRBJ2-1; 13 bases line up with TRBD2. Germline CDR1 and CDR2: SGHNT and YYREEE (reference sequence). This CDR3 is 15 amino acids long. The CDR3 DNA follows: TGTGCCAGCAGCTTGGGGACTAGCGGGAGTGGTGAGCAACTCTTC. Residues: CASSLGTSGSGEQLF.

For this clonotype: One end of the junction is discordant with germline, which a read error may explain. The CDR3, as DNA: TGTGCCAGCTCCTTCCAGCGGGGGGCCCACAATGAGCAGTCCTTC. This gives the protein CASSFQRGAHNEQSF. The V call is TRBV11-2, the J call TRBJ2-1; 9 nucleotides match TRBD2. This CDR3 contains 15 residues. Germline loops: CDR1 SGHAT, CDR2 FQNNGV.

Comment on this clonotype: A much larger clone is a single base away; this may be a read error. The V and J genes are TRBV7-3 and TRBJ1-2; 7 nucleotides line up with TRBD1. CDR3 size: 11 residues. V was clipped by 8 bases and J by 4 bases; unmatched bases: 1. In germline, CDR1 is SGHTA, CDR2 FQGTGA. CDR3 protein: CASRTGYGYTF. The DNA of the CDR3 is TGTGCCAGCCGGACAGGCTATGGCTACACCTTC. The full variable domain, with the rest looked up from reference TRBV7-3 and TRBJ1-2, is GAGVSQTPSNKVTEKGKYVELRCDPISGHTALYWYRQSLGQGPEFLIYFQGTGAADDSGLPNDRFFAVRPEGSVSTLKIQRTERGDSAVYLCASRTGYGYTFGSGTRLTVV.

Concerning this clonotype: The junction does not match germline at one end; this may be a read error. The chain links TRBV6-1 to TRBJ2-1; D is ambiguous. In germline, CDR1 is MNHNS, CDR2 SASEGT. The CDR3 loop spans 12 amino acids. CDR3 bases: TGTGCCAGCAGTGAAGCGTGGAATGAGGAGCTCTTC. This encodes CASSEAWNEELF.

Turning to this clonotype: The CDR3 does not close with the conserved phenylalanine or tryptophan, likely indicating a read error. V usage is TRBV6-1 and J usage is TRBJ2-4; D could derive from TRBD1 or TRBD2 (5 bases each). Trimming pared 0 bases from V and 0 bases from J, leaving 9 bases between. The length of the CDR3 is 16 residues. Germline loops: CDR1 MNHNS, CDR2 SASEGT. DNA for the CDR3: TGTGCCAGCAGTGAAGCGCTGGGGGTAGCCAAAAACATTCAGTACTCC. This codes for CASSEALGVAKNIQYS.

With respect to this clonotype: A much bigger clone sits one base away, suggesting this may be a read error. This sequence joins TRBV28 and TRBJ1-2; D is possibly TRBD1 (6 bases). Germline V lookup: CDR1 MDHEN, CDR2 SYDVKM. Trimming removed 8 bases from V and 3 bases from J, with 10 bases in between. This CDR3 spans 12 amino acids. The CDR3 protein is CASYRVYYGYTF. CDR3 DNA: TGTGCCAGCTACAGGGTGTACTATGGCTACACCTTC.